The rows below give T cell receptor beta chains drawn from one sample of a study of blood T cell repertoires in COVID-19. Measured with immunoSEQ multiplex PCR; TCRdb has only the in-frame clones, and not every one. The top ten clones hold 20% to 25% of a sample with about 83,000 clones, around 83% of them seen once. Material for sequencing was peripheral blood. The receptors were gathered from a woman of 80 years or more in a cohort sampled during active or convalescent COVID-19. CDR3s include the opening cysteine and the closing phenylalanine or tryptophan. D genes are given only for firm matches. Not all rows give a size; the values are once, few, many and, for expanded clones, a class.

.	.	TRBJ1-2	TRBV27	CASSFGRGEFNGYTF	TGTGCCAGCAGTTTTGGCAGGGGTGAATTCAATGGCTACACCTTC
TRBD1	.	TRBJ1-1	TRBV7-2	CASSNRGWGTEAFF	TGTGCCAGCAGCAACAGGGGGTGGGGCACTGAAGCTTTCTTT
.	.	TRBJ2-1	TRBV7-8	CASSLAEVIRSVDNEQFF	TGTGCCAGCAGCTTAGCGGAAGTGATCCGGAGTGTGGACAATGAGCAGTTCTTC
TRBD2	.	TRBJ2-7	TRBV3-1/TRBV3-2	CASSQGADSGAYEQYF	TGTGCCAGCAGCCAAGGGGCTGATAGCGGGGCCTACGAGCAGTACTTC
TRBD2	.	TRBJ2-3	TRBV7-9	CASSFMASGRDTQYF	TGTGCCAGCAGCTTTATGGCTAGCGGGAGGGATACGCAGTATTTT
TRBD1	.	TRBJ1-4	TRBV7-9	CASSYTGQANEKLFF	TGTGCCAGCAGCTACACGGGACAGGCGAATGAAAAACTGTTTTTT
TRBD1	.	TRBJ2-2	TRBV25-1	CASSPAGTGELGELFF	TGTGCCAGCAGTCCGGCGGGGACAGGGGAGCTCGGGGAGCTGTTTTTT
TRBD1	.	TRBJ1-2	TRBV30	CAWRLAGGNYGYTF	TGTGCCTGGAGACTGGCAGGGGGAAACTATGGCTACACCTTC
.	.	TRBJ1-5	TRBV5-6	CASSPGGAQPQHF	TGTGCCAGCAGCCCGGGGGGTGCGCAGCCCCAGCATTTT
.	.	TRBJ2-5	TRBV28	CASSPKAGQETQYF	TGTGCCAGCAGCCCGAAGGCGGGGCAAGAGACCCAGTACTTC
TRBD1	.	TRBJ2-7	TRBV5-1	CASSPAEDRPYEQYF	TGCGCCAGCAGCCCCGCCGAGGACAGGCCCTACGAGCAGTACTTC
.	.	TRBJ1-2	TRBV7-9	CASSLASGATYGYTF	TGTGCCAGCAGCTTAGCCTCAGGGGCAACTTATGGCTACACCTTC
TRBD1	once	TRBJ2-7	TRBV7-9	CASSPRTGTGEAYEQYF	TGTGCCAGCAGCCCTAGGACCGGGACAGGGGAAGCCTACGAGCAGTACTTC
TRBD2	.	TRBJ2-1	TRBV6-5	CASSYSAGSSYNEQFF	TGTGCCAGCAGTTACTCAGCGGGAAGCTCCTACAATGAGCAGTTCTTC
TRBD1	.	TRBJ1-2	TRBV3-1/TRBV3-2	CASSQDGPGGGYTF	TGTGCCAGCAGCCAAGACGGGCCAGGGGGTGGCTACACCTTC
.	.	TRBJ2-1	TRBV4-2	CASSQEGLTGWYDEQFF	TGTGCCAGCAGCCAGGAGGGCCTGACAGGGTGGTACGATGAGCAGTTCTTC
.	.	TRBJ2-5	TRBV30	CAWSLGTDQETQYF	TGTGCCTGGAGTCTCGGTACGGACCAAGAGACCCAGTACTTC
.	.	TRBJ2-3	TRBV5-1	CASSLSPSLLFTDTQYF	TGCGCCAGCAGCTTGTCCCCTAGCTTATTATTCACAGATACGCAGTATTTT
.	.	TRBJ1-5	TRBV7-9	CASSLDRFGNQPQHF	TGTGCCAGCAGCTTAGACAGGTTCGGCAATCAGCCCCAGCATTTT
.	.	TRBJ2-7	TRBV5-3	CARSLFEASILFYEQYF	TGTGCCAGAAGCTTGTTTGAGGCTAGCATCTTATTCTACGAGCAGTACTTC
.	.	TRBJ1-1	TRBV7-9	CASSLHRMNTEAFF	TGTGCCAGCAGCTTACACAGAATGAACACTGAAGCTTTCTTT
.	.	TRBJ2-6	TRBV10-3	CAISVKGGGPGANVLTF	TGTGCCATCAGTGTTAAGGGAGGTGGACCTGGGGCCAACGTCCTGACTTTC
.	.	TRBJ1-5	TRBV11-2	CASSLGPSRGQPQHF	TGTGCCAGCAGCTTAGGGCCCTCAAGGGGTCAGCCCCAGCATTTT
TRBD2	.	TRBJ2-2	TRBV6-5	CASSYSLAGSGELFF	TGTGCCAGCAGTTATAGCCTAGCGGGAAGCGGGGAGCTGTTTTTT
.	.	TRBJ1-6	TRBV9	CASSVDPGSSYNSPLHF	TGTGCCAGCAGCGTAGATCCAGGAAGCTCCTATAATTCACCCCTCCACTTT
.	.	TRBJ2-5	TRBV9	CASSVGGRQETQYF	TGTGCCAGCAGCGTAGGGGGCAGGCAAGAGACCCAGTACTTC
.	.	TRBJ1-1	TRBV10-3	CAISEGRPPNTEAFF	TGTGCCATCAGTGAGGGGAGGCCCCCGAACACTGAAGCTTTCTTT
.	.	TRBJ2-1	TRBV2	CASGGSYNEQFF	TGTGCCAGTGGCGGCTCCTACAATGAGCAGTTCTTC
.	once	TRBJ1-1	TRBV5-1	CASSFRQTNTEAFF	TGCGCCAGCAGCTTTCGACAGACAAACACTGAAGCTTTCTTT
.	.	TRBJ2-7	TRBV5-4	CASSLEGLTSYEQYF	TGTGCCAGCAGCTTGGAAGGACTGACTTCCTACGAGCAGTACTTC
.	few	TRBJ1-5	TRBV3-1/TRBV3-2	CASSQDTNRVQYQPQHF	TGTGCCAGCAGCCAAGACACTAACAGGGTTCAGTATCAGCCCCAGCATTTT
TRBD2	.	TRBJ2-3	TRBV10-1	CASKSMLAGAPTDTQYF	TGCGCCAGTAAGTCGATGCTAGCGGGGGCCCCCACAGATACGCAGTATTTT
.	.	TRBJ1-3	TRBV11-3	CASSLGTKPGNTIYF	TGTGCCAGCAGCTTGGGGACAAAGCCTGGAAACACCATATATTTT
TRBD1	.	TRBJ2-7	TRBV5-8	CASSLRTGGPYEQYF	TGTGCCAGCAGCCTCCGGACAGGGGGCCCCTACGAGCAGTACTTC
.	.	TRBJ1-4	TRBV29-1	CSVEDTTADEKLFF	TGCAGCGTTGAAGATACCACAGCGGATGAAAAACTGTTTTTT
TRBD1	.	TRBJ1-4	TRBV15	CATSAGQGSGANEKLFF	TGTGCCACCAGCGCCGGACAGGGCTCAGGGGCTAATGAAAAACTGTTTTTT
.	.	TRBJ2-3	TRBV5-5	CASSFYAGIFTDTQYF	TGTGCCAGCAGCTTCTATGCGGGAATTTTCACAGATACGCAGTATTTT
.	.	TRBJ1-2	TRBV6-1	CASSEYGNYGYTF	TGTGCCAGCAGTGAATACGGTAACTATGGCTACACCTTC
.	.	TRBJ2-5	TRBV24-1	CATAPGAGTYQETQYF	TGTGCCACCGCCCCAGGGGCCGGCACGTACCAAGAGACCCAGTACTTC
TRBD2	.	TRBJ2-5	TRBV30	CAWSIAGGKTQYF	TGTGCCTGGAGTATAGCGGGAGGGAAGACCCAGTACTTC
TRBD1	.	TRBJ1-1	TRBV28	CASREQGRFTEAFF	TGTGCCAGCAGAGAACAGGGGAGATTCACTGAAGCTTTCTTT
TRBD1	.	TRBJ1-2	TRBV6-5	CASRSTGAYGYTF	TGTGCCAGCAGATCTACAGGGGCCTATGGCTACACCTTC
TRBD1	few	TRBJ1-6	TRBV6-5	CASTRGQGGSPLHF	TGTGCCAGCACCAGAGGACAGGGAGGTTCACCCCTCCACTTT
.	few	TRBJ2-3	TRBV6-1	CASSEALGSSTDTQYF	TGTGCCAGCAGTGAAGCGCTAGGATCTAGCACAGATACGCAGTATTTT
TRBD1	.	TRBJ2-2	TRBV11-2	CASSLPYRGTGELFF	TGTGCCAGCAGCTTACCCTACAGGGGGACCGGGGAGCTGTTTTTT
.	.	TRBJ2-7	TRBV5-4	CASSLGSTYEQYF	TGTGCCAGCAGCTTGGGTAGCACCTACGAGCAGTACTTC
.	.	TRBJ2-5	TRBV3-1/TRBV3-2	CASSQVSPSGAQYF	TGTGCCAGCAGCCAAGTTTCTCCCTCCGGGGCCCAGTACTTC
.	.	TRBJ2-7	TRBV11-2	CASSGLLAASYEQYF	TGTGCCAGCAGCGGACTTCTAGCTGCATCCTACGAGCAGTACTTC